This T cell receptor beta chain was recovered during a study of blood T cell repertoires in COVID-19 (dated by TCRdb to about 2020). Study-level background: Samples covering the acute and convalescent phases of COVID-19 were provided by collaborators in the United States, Italy and Spain. The material from the prospective study consisted of cDNA or gDNA derived from T cells, B-cell-depleted T cells, or PBMCs. A de-identified subject ID, COVID-19 status, age in years and sex were almost always included in the sample metadata. Samples were obtained from the ongoing ImmuneRACE study (first 160 participants) and from about 1,300 subjects provided by 6 global collaborators. Subjects who had been exposed to COVID-19, were actively infected with it, or had recovered from it provided the deeply sampled blood TCRbeta repertoires that made up the dataset. Where available, HLA class I and class II types were taken from metadata supplied by the sample provider and were not determined by assay-based typing. The repertoires were released in a freely available public database meant as a resource for research on the immune response to SARS-CoV-2. On the study overall, not on this receptor specifically: The amount of clinical and demographic metadata varied by source and participant and was provided uncurated.

Each collaborating institution followed its own protocols to collect whole blood in K2EDTA tubes. Collaborator samples were shipped for TCRbeta analysis as frozen whole blood, isolated PBMCs, or DNA extracted from either sample type. TCRbeta CDR3 regions were amplified from genomic DNA by means of the immunoSEQ Assay, a bias-controlled multiplex PCR. The study's processing was this. The number of nucleated cells in each sample was estimated from the amplification of reference gene primers within the assay. To quantify the absolute abundance of each unique TCRbeta CDR3 rearrangement, sequence reads were collapsed and filtered. For each sample, productive Simpson clonality was calculated as the square root of Simpson's diversity index over productive rearrangements. Drawn from immuneACCESS, this table holds only the in-frame rearrangements with V and J called that TCRdb kept. Clones are partly lost; checked studies trace under half to an unresolved V gene and leave the rest unexplained. That table gives V, J and clone size, and the DNA gave D and trimming. The sample records around 170,000 clones, roughly 90% of which are singletons. Jointly, the top ten make up around 24% of the sample.

Reading from cysteine to phenylalanine, the CDR3 counts 15 amino acids. Only the CDR3 part of the read is kept: 45 bases, read in frame from the first base. CDR1 and CDR2, per the germline V gene, are ENHRY and SYGVKD. The junction shows trimming of 3 bases on V and 0 bases on J, plus 8 bases between the germline ends. In the case of this clone: Its cognate antigen has yet to be identified. No base quality information exists; no much larger clone differs at one position.

The sequence came from a man aged 55 to 69 with acute or convalescent COVID-19. The chain couples TRBV10-3 to TRBJ1-4; possibly the D gene is TRBD1, per 6 matching bases. The source material was peripheral blood. The nucleotide sequence is TGTGCCATCAGTGACAGGACAGCAACTAATGAAAAACTGTTTTTT. The encoded protein is CAISDRTATNEKLFF.